This TCR beta chain was retrieved from a study of blood T cell repertoires in COVID-19. Whole-study context: Italy, Spain and the United States were the sources of the convalescent and acute COVID-19 samples. The analysed material was cDNA or gDNA that came from T cells, B-cell-depleted T cells, or PBMCs.

Source study methods: Estimation of nucleated cell counts relied on the amplification of reference gene primers. Here immunoSEQ multiplex PCR was the method, and the copy in TCRdb shows in-frame clones only, minus some. That table gives V, J and clone size, and the DNA gave D and trimming. The sample has 200,000 to 250,000 clones, around 80% seen once. The germline V gene encodes CDR1 SGHTA and CDR2 FQGNSA. With 6 bases removed from V and 5 bases from J, the gap between germline ends came to 19 bases. CDR3 length: 15 amino acids. The chain is built from TRBV7-2 and TRBJ1-1; the D gene is possibly TRBD1 (6 bases). The receptor was isolated from a woman between 40 and 50 years old who had recovered from COVID-19. The sample consisted of peripheral blood. CDR3 protein: CASRVNQGPGTEAFF. CDR3 nucleotides: TGTGCCAGCAGGGTAAACCAGGGGCCTGGGACTGAAGCTTTCTTT.